These 29 T cell receptor beta chains came from one sample sequenced in a study of blood T cell repertoires in COVID-19. Libraries were prepared by immunoSEQ multiplex PCR; TCRdb keeps only in-frame clonotypes and omits some of them. The table shows roughly 300,000 clones, with 85% to 90% occurring only once. Sequencing used PBMCs or T cells enriched from blood (not recorded which). These receptor sequences come from a woman between 18 and 29 years old who had recovered from COVID-19.

The V call is TRBV15, the J call TRBJ2-7, with D perhaps matching TRBD2 (6 bases). The germline V gene encodes CDR1 LNHNV and CDR2 YYDKDF (reference sequence). This CDR3 spans 16 amino acids. V dropped 0 bases and J dropped 3 bases, with 15 bases sitting between them. CDR3 residues: CATSRELGGFYYEQYF. The CDR3 DNA is TGTGCCACCAGCAGAGAATTGGGGGGATTCTACTACGAGCAGTACTTC.

This chain links TRBV19 with TRBJ1-2; 7 nucleotides line up with TRBD1. The V segment lost 3 bases and the J segment 1 base; nucleotides outside the gene matches: 11. The CDR3 loop spans 17 amino acids. Germline CDR1 LNHDA, CDR2 SQIVND (reference sequence). The CDR3: CASSIGTVLTLNYGYTF. In nucleotides, the CDR3 is TGTGCCAGTAGTATTGGGACAGTTCTTACTCTTAACTATGGCTACACCTTC.

The chain carries TRBV30 and TRBJ1-5; D is perhaps TRBD1 (6 bases). The V end was cut by 0 bases, the J end by 0 bases, with 9 bases between. There are 15 residues in the CDR3. Germline assignment: CDR1 GTSNPN and CDR2 SVGIG (reference sequence). CDR3 nucleotides: TGTGCCTGGAGTGTAACAGGGAGTAGCAATCAGCCCCAGCATTTT. Amino acids: CAWSVTGSSNQPQHF. Full variable domain (outside the CDR3, taken from reference TRBV30 and TRBJ1-5): SQTIHQWPATLVQPVGSPLSLECTVEGTSNPNLYWYRQAAGRGLQLLFYSVGIGQISSEVPQNLSASRPQDRQFILSSKKLLLSDSGFYLCAWSVTGSSNQPQHFGDGTRLSIL.

The chain uses TRBV13 and TRBJ2-3; the match to TRBD1 covers 7 bases. This CDR3 has 15 residues. The junction had 7 bases not matched to a gene; V was cut back by 5 bases and J by 2 bases. Germline V lookup: CDR1 PRHDT, CDR2 FYEKMQ (reference sequence). The DNA of the CDR3 is TGTGCCAGCAGCGTAACAGGGGACCCCACAGATACGCAGTATTTT. This sequence encodes CASSVTGDPTDTQYF.

In this sample, this clone turned up once. The chain couples TRBV7-9 to TRBJ1-5; D possibly corresponds to TRBD1 (6 bases). The germline V gene encodes CDR1 SEHNR and CDR2 FQNEAQ (reference sequence). V was pared by 4 bases and J by 1 base, with 8 bases between. CDR3 size: 14 residues. The CDR3 spells CASSWTESNQPQHF. In DNA form, the CDR3 reads TGTGCCAGCAGCTGGACAGAGAGCAATCAGCCCCAGCATTTT.

DNA of the CDR3: TGTGCCTGGAGGCCCGGGACCGGGGAGCTGTTTTTT. The encoded protein is CAWRPGTGELFF. This chain joins TRBV30 and TRBJ2-2; D unclear. Trimming shortened V by 3 bases and J by 5 bases, and 7 bases separated the two germline ends. The CDR3 consists of 12 residues. Germline V CDR1 and CDR2: GTSNPN, SVGIG (reference sequence).

This clone was found a few times. The genes are TRBV4-1 and TRBJ2-7; no clear D. There are 14 residues in the CDR3. V gave up 4 bases and J gave up 1 base, with 11 bases separating them. Looked up from germline, CDR1 is MGHRA and CDR2 is YSYEKL. DNA for the CDR3: TGCGCCAGCAGCCCTAAGACTGGATCCTACGAGCAGTACTTC. Protein: CASSPKTGSYEQYF.

This clone was observed once. The chain recombines TRBV5-4 with TRBJ1-2, with D possibly being TRBD1 (6 bases). The V and J ends lost 1 base and 10 bases respectively, with 14 bases between them. Germline V gene data show CDR1 as SGHNT and CDR2 as YYREEE (reference sequence). The CDR3 extends over 13 amino acids. The CDR3 DNA reads as TGTGCCAGCAGCTTGACAGGGTTTAGAGTCTACACCTTC. This sequence encodes CASSLTGFRVYTF.

J is TRBJ1-2 and V is TRBV28; 10 bases are shared with TRBD1. V was clipped by 7 bases and J by 8 bases; unmatched bases: 16. Germline CDR1 and CDR2: MDHEN and SYDVKM. This CDR3 contains 16 residues. The CDR3 sequence: CASNPPPGQGIWGYTF. In DNA form, the CDR3 reads TGTGCCAGCAACCCTCCCCCGGGACAGGGGATTTGGGGCTACACCTTC.

The chain has TRBV29-1 and TRBJ1-1; possibly TRBD1 for D (5 bases). Trimming stripped 7 bases from V and 3 bases from J, with 12 bases between. Germline V gene data show CDR1 as SQVTM and CDR2 as ANQGSEA. The CDR3 consists of 12 residues. CDR3 coding DNA: TGCAGCGCTGCGGGACGGTACACTGAAGCTTTCTTT. Its translation is CSAAGRYTEAFF.

This chain uses TRBV7-9 with TRBJ2-7, with 7 bases matching TRBD1. CDR1 and CDR2 (germline): SEHNR, FQNEAQ (reference sequence). V lost 1 base and J lost 3; bases outside the gene matches: 6. CDR3 length: 15 residues. The CDR3, as DNA: TGTGCCAGCAGCTTAGAGGGGGACAGACACTACGAGCAGTACTTC. Protein sequence: CASSLEGDRHYEQYF.

The chain combines TRBV5-5 with TRBJ2-1; 7 bases line up with TRBD1. V lost 0 bases, J lost 2 bases, and 5 bases stayed unmatched. CDR3 length: 16 residues. CDR1 SGHKS and CDR2 YYEKEE come from the germline V gene (reference sequence). The CDR3 loop is CASSLALGTAYNEQFF. In nucleotides, the CDR3 is TGTGCCAGCAGCTTGGCTCTAGGGACAGCCTACAATGAGCAGTTCTTC.

The V call is TRBV7-6, the J call TRBJ1-4; no firm D call. Germline assignment: CDR1 SGHVS and CDR2 FNYEAQ. V was shortened by 5 bases and J by 8 bases, with 12 bases between the two germline ends. This CDR3 is 13 amino acids long. CDR3 amino acids: CASSDNLSEKLFF. In DNA, the CDR3 is TGTGCCAGCAGCGACAACCTCTCAGAAAAACTGTTTTTT. The full variable domain, with the rest looked up from reference TRBV7-6 and TRBJ1-4, is GAGVSQSPRYKVTKRGQDVALRCDPISGHVSLYWYRQALGQGPEFLTYFNYEAQQDKSGLPNDRFSAERPEGSISTLTIQRTEQRDSAMYRCASSDNLSEKLFFGSGTQLSVL.

In its sample, this clone was seen once. This chain uses TRBV5-1 with TRBJ1-4; D gene ambiguous. The CDR3 has 15 residues. V was clipped by 1 base and J by 6 bases, with 13 bases between them. CDR1 and CDR2 (germline): SGHRS, YFSETQ. The CDR3 region has the DNA TGCGCCAGCAGCTTGTTATCCCCCCCCGATGAAAAACTGTTTTTT. Amino acid sequence: CASSLLSPPDEKLFF.

This clone was seen only once. The rearrangement joins TRBV7-9 to TRBJ1-1; 8 nucleotides line up with TRBD1. Germline CDR1 and CDR2: SEHNR and FQNEAQ (reference sequence). V lost 1 base, J lost 1 base, and 11 bases stayed unmatched. The CDR3 is made up of 18 amino acids. CDR3 nucleotide sequence: TGTGCCAGCAGCTTAGGACATGTCGGACAGGGCTCGAACACTGAAGCTTTCTTT. Encoded protein: CASSLGHVGQGSNTEAFF. Full variable domain (remainder filled in from reference TRBV7-9 and TRBJ1-1): DTGVSQNPRHKITKRGQNVTFRCDPISEHNRLYWYRQTLGQGPEFLTYFQNEAQLEKSRLLSDRFSAERPKGSFSTLEIQRTEQGDSAMYLCASSLGHVGQGSNTEAFFGQGTRLTVV.

J is TRBJ2-3 and V is TRBV2, with TRBD2 matching 8 bases. The length of the CDR3 is 15 residues. Germline CDR1 and CDR2: SNHLY and FYNNEI. Trimming removed 5 bases from V and 5 bases from J; junction bases left unmatched: 9. The CDR3 nucleotides read TGTGCCAGCAGTCAACAGCGGGCGGGGGGAGATACGCAGTATTTT. Translated: CASSQQRAGGDTQYF.

The rearrangement uses TRBV28 and TRBJ1-3; D is perhaps TRBD1 (5 bases). Trimming left V 7 bases short and J 2 bases short, with 12 bases between. The germline V gene encodes CDR1 MDHEN and CDR2 SYDVKM. The CDR3 is made up of 14 amino acids. CDR3 residues: CASNLGGAGNTIYF. Written as DNA, the CDR3 is TGTGCCAGCAACCTGGGAGGGGCTGGAAACACCATATATTTT.

The V and J genes are TRBV27 and TRBJ2-7; TRBD1 matches at 10 bases. This CDR3 has 15 amino acids. Unmatched junction bases numbered 2, after V lost 3 bases and J lost 0 bases. Germline V gene lookup returns CDR1 MNHEY and CDR2 SMNVEV (reference sequence). CDR3 residues: CASSLGQGTSYEQYF. The CDR3, as DNA: TGTGCCAGCAGTTTGGGACAGGGGACCTCCTACGAGCAGTACTTC.

J is TRBJ1-1 and V is TRBV10-3, with 8 bases aligning to TRBD1. Germline loops: CDR1 ENHRY, CDR2 SYGVKD. This CDR3 has 15 residues. J lost 1 base, V lost 6 bases, and 7 bases had no gene match. This CDR3 is CAISLKTGANTEAFF. In DNA form, the CDR3 reads TGTGCCATCAGCTTGAAGACAGGGGCGAACACTGAAGCTTTCTTT.

V is TRBV27 and J is TRBJ2-5; 12 bases are a match to TRBD1. In germline, CDR1 is MNHEY, CDR2 SMNVEV (reference sequence). The junction had 5 bases not matched to a gene; V was cut back by 4 bases and J by 5 bases. This CDR3 has 15 residues. CDR3 residues: CASSWGQGAVETQYF. CDR3 coding DNA: TGTGCCAGCAGTTGGGGACAGGGGGCCGTGGAGACCCAGTACTTC.

This chain connects TRBV5-1 to TRBJ2-7; 10 nucleotides match TRBD1. There are 15 residues in the CDR3. Germline V gene lookup returns CDR1 SGHRS and CDR2 YFSETQ. J gave up 2 bases and V 5 bases, and 7 bases lay outside the gene matches. In DNA, the CDR3 is TGCGCCAGCAGTAGGGCTGGACAGGGGGCCTACGAGCAGTACTTC. Protein: CASSRAGQGAYEQYF.

The chain is built from TRBV6-1 and TRBJ2-7; 10 bases match TRBD1. CDR1 and CDR2 from the germline V gene are MNHNS and SASEGT. Unmatched junction bases numbered 19, after V lost 2 bases and J lost 3 bases. The CDR3 is 20 amino acids. The CDR3 nucleotides read TGTGCCAGCAGTGAATCTGTGGGACAGGGGTACCTACGCCTAATCTACGAGCAGTACTTC. Its translation: CASSESVGQGYLRLIYEQYF.

This clone has a single count. The chain links TRBV27 to TRBJ2-1; 7 bases are shared with TRBD1. The CDR3 runs to 16 residues. Germline CDR1 and CDR2: MNHEY and SMNVEV (reference sequence). V trimming: 10 bases; J trimming: 7 bases; junction bases outside the gene matches: 19. In DNA form, the CDR3 reads TGTGCCACCCGAAGACTACATGAGGGGGCCCTGAATGAGCAGTTCTTC. Protein: CATRRLHEGALNEQFF.

The chain uses TRBV5-6 and TRBJ2-1; 10 bases are shared with TRBD1. The J segment lost 5 bases and the V segment lost 2 bases, leaving 10 bases of the junction unmatched. The germline gives CDR1 SGHDT, CDR2 YYEEEE. There are 17 residues in the CDR3. CDR3: CASSLLGQGGRDNEQFF. The CDR3 DNA reads as TGTGCCAGCAGCTTACTCGGACAGGGGGGACGGGACAATGAGCAGTTCTTC.

A few counts support this clone. The V and J genes are TRBV2 and TRBJ1-6; D unresolved. V was cut by 6 bases and J by 0 bases, with 9 bases left in between. CDR1 and CDR2 from the germline V gene are SNHLY and FYNNEI. This CDR3 contains 15 residues. CDR3 sequence (DNA): TGTGCCAGCAGGGCTACTAGCTCCTATAATTCACCCCTCCACTTT. Its protein product is CASRATSSYNSPLHF.

This chain uses TRBV5-1 with TRBJ2-1, with D possibly being TRBD2 (5 bases). The CDR3 runs 18 residues. Looked up from germline, CDR1 is SGHRS and CDR2 is YFSETQ. V dropped 4 bases and J dropped 0 bases, with 20 bases sitting between them. The CDR3 DNA reads TGCGCCAGCAGCGCGTTACCAGGTCTAGGGAGCTCCTACAATGAGCAGTTCTTC. This sequence encodes CASSALPGLGSSYNEQFF.

V usage is TRBV2 and J usage is TRBJ1-1, with D uncertain. There are 14 residues in the CDR3. Germline V gene lookup returns CDR1 SNHLY and CDR2 FYNNEI. With 4 bases removed from V and 4 bases from J, the gap between germline ends came to 13 bases. The CDR3 nucleotides are TGTGCCAGCAGTGTTACTACTGGTAGCACTGAAGCTTTCTTT. This gives the protein CASSVTTGSTEAFF.

This clone was found a few times. J is TRBJ1-2 and V is TRBV5-6; D gene unclear. V dropped 8 bases and J dropped 6 bases, with 14 bases sitting between them. Germline assignment: CDR1 SGHDT and CDR2 YYEEEE. This CDR3 is built from 12 residues. CDR3 protein: CASHLGGHGYTF. DNA for the CDR3: TGTGCCAGTCATCTCGGCGGGCATGGCTACACCTTC.

The gene calls are TRBV6-5 and TRBJ2-6; D possibly corresponds to TRBD1 (6 bases). Trimming removed 6 bases at V and 12 bases at J, with 12 bases between. Germline assignment: CDR1 MNHEY and CDR2 SVGAGI. CDR3 length: 12 amino acids. The CDR3 sequence: CASSTGLSVLTF. CDR3 nucleotide sequence: TGTGCCAGCAGCACAGGGTTGAGCGTCCTGACTTTC.